This is a list of T cell receptor beta chains from one sample in a study of T cell changes during pregnancy in multiple sclerosis. TCRdb keeps only in-frame clones here, not all; method: immunoSEQ multiplex PCR. This table holds 45,000 to 50,000 clones, roughly 93% found once. The specimen was CD4+ T cells from peripheral blood mononuclear cells, collected in the second trimester of pregnancy. Receptor source: a female donor in good health, enrolled as a control in a pregnancy study. Both conserved end residues are trimmed from each CDR3. Size values are once, few and many counts, or a class for expanded clones, and some rows have none.

j_gene | v_gene | abundance | CDR3aa
TRBJ2-7 | TRBV15 | few | ATSPRQGYEQY
TRBJ2-7 | TRBV4-3 | . | ASSQDLQTLVREQY
TRBJ1-5 | TRBV6-6 | . | ASSGDKVNQPQH
TRBJ1-3 | TRBV9 | . | ASSVGRAGAQSGNTIY
TRBJ2-1 | TRBV6-1 | . | ASRRPGQDYNEQF
TRBJ1-4 | TRBV2 | once | ASSVSLRTNEKLF
TRBJ1-2 | TRBV20-1 | . | SAIAGGYT
TRBJ2-3 | TRBV5-6 | . | ASSSTSVITDTQY
TRBJ1-1 | TRBV19 | . | ASSGSTGTEAF
TRBJ1-1 | TRBV5-4 | few | ASSLAAENTEAF